This T cell receptor (beta chain) is drawn from a study of cytomegalovirus exposure and HLA in healthy donors. Regarding the study as a whole: The Asian-associated ancestry cluster reportedly had fewer N-insertions than the 666-donor mean in a later analysis.

After removal of 6 bases from V and 5 bases from J, the junction contained 3 bases not matched to a gene. The germline V gene encodes CDR1 ENHRY and CDR2 SYGVKD. CDR3 length: 13 residues. With 60 Vbeta and 13 Jbeta primers, the PCR was carried out. Clones were read by immunoSEQ multiplex PCR, and TCRdb kept only the in-frame ones, dropping some. This sample carries around 120,000 clones, 65% to 80% of them seen once, and the ten largest clones take about 3%. On this clone itself: As yet, its antigen is unknown.

The clonotype originates from a man aged 30 to 39 in good health and CMV-seronegative. The V and J genes are TRBV10-3 and TRBJ2-5; 10 positions match TRBD2. The sequenced material came from PBMCs. The CDR3 reads CAIRGTSAETQYF. CDR3 in DNA: TGTGCCATCAGGGGGACTAGCGCGGAGACCCAGTACTTC.